A single TCR beta chain is shown here with its context. Its cognate antigen is unknown. TCRdb redid the calling of the reads with MiXCR, one entry per CDR3 protein. The sample yields around 120,000 distinct CDR3 sequences, roughly 41% seen once. These data come from a study of T cell repertoires in cytomegalovirus infection. For the study at large: Well-studied HLA-B-restricted CMV epitopes were used in the study alongside recently identified HLA-C-restricted ones.

Per the germline V gene, CDR1 is MDHEN and CDR2 is SYDVKM. The V end was cut by 2 bases, the J end by 3 bases, with 8 bases between. This CDR3 is built from 13 residues. This TCR came from a human donor in good health (CMV status not recorded). Some clones in this sample may be carry-over from other donors' samples. The material sequenced was CD8+ T cells from cultured PBMCs, taken from culture after CMV antigen stimulation. This chain uses TRBV28 with TRBJ2-7; D is perhaps TRBD1 or TRBD2 (5 bases each). CDR3 amino acids: CASSLEGNYEQYF. CDR3 coding DNA: TGTGCCAGCAGTTTAGAGGGGAACTACGAGCAGTACTTC.